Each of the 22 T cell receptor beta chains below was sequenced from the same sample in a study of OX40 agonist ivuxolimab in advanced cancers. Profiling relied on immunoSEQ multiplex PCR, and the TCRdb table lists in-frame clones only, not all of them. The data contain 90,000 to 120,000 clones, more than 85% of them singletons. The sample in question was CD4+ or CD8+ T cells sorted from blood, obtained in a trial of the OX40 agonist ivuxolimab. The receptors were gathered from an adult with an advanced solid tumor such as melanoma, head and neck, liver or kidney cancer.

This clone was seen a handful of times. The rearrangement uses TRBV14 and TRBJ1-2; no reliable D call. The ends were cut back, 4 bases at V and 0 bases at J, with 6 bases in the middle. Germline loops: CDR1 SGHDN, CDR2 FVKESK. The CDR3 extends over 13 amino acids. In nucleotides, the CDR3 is TGTGCCAGCAGCCCCATTACTAACTATGGCTACACCTTC. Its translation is CASSPITNYGYTF.

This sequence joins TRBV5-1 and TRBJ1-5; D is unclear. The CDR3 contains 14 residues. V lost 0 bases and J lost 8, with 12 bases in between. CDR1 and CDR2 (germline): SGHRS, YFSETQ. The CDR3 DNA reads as TGCGCCAGCAGCTTGGAGGCCGGGGTCAAGCCCCAGCATTTT. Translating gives CASSLEAGVKPQHF.

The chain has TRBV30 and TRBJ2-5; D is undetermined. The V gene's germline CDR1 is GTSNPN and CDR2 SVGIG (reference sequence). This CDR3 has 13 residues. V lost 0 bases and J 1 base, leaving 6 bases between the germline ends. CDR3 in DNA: TGTGCCTGGAGTGTCCACAGCCAAGAGACCCAGTACTTC. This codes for CAWSVHSQETQYF.

The CDR3 here is CASSSDRVGGETQYF. As DNA, the CDR3 is TGTGCCAGCAGCTCGGACAGGGTTGGAGGAGAGACCCAGTACTTC. The V and J genes are TRBV4-2 and TRBJ2-5; 8 bases are a match to TRBD1. The CDR3 has 15 residues. Germline loops: CDR1 LGHNA, CDR2 YNFKEQ. The ends lost 5 bases at V and 4 bases at J; junction bases unmatched: 9.

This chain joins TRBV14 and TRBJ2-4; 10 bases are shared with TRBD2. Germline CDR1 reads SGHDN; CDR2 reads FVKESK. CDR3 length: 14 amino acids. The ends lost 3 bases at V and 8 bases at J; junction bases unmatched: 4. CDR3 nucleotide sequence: TGTGCCAGCAGCCAGTTCGGGACTAGCGACATTCAGTACTTC. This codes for CASSQFGTSDIQYF.

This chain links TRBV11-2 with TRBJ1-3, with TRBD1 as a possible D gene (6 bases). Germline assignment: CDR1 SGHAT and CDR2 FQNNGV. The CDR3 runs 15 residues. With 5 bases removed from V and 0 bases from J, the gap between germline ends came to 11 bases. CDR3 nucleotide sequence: TGTGCCAGCAGCAAAGACAGGCCCTCTGGAAACACCATATATTTT. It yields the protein CASSKDRPSGNTIYF.

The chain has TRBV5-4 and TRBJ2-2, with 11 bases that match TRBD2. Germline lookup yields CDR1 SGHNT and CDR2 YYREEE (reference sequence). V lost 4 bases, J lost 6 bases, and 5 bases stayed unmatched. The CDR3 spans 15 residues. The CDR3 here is CASSPGLAEPGELFF. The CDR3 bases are TGTGCCAGCAGCCCGGGACTAGCGGAACCCGGGGAGCTGTTTTTT.

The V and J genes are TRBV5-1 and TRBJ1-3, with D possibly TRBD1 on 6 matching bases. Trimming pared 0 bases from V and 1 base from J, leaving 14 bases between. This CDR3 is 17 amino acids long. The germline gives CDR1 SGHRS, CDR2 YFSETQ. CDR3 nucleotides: TGCGCCAGCAGCTTGGCAACAGGGCTTCTGTCTGGAAACACCATATATTTT. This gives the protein CASSLATGLLSGNTIYF. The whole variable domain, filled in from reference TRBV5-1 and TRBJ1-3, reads KAGVTQTPRYLIKTRGQQVTLSCSPISGHRSVSWYQQTPGQGLQFLFEYFSETQRNKGNFPGRFSGRQFSNSRSEMNVSTLELGDSALYLCASSLATGLLSGNTIYFGEGSWLTVV.

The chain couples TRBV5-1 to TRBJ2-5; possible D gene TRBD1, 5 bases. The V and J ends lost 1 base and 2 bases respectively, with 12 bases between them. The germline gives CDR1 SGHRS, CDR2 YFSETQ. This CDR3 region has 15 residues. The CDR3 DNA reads TGCGCCAGCAGCTTGACAGGTCGATCACAAGAGACCCAGTACTTC. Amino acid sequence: CASSLTGRSQETQYF. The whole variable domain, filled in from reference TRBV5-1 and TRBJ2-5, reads KAGVTQTPRYLIKTRGQQVTLSCSPISGHRSVSWYQQTPGQGLQFLFEYFSETQRNKGNFPGRFSGRQFSNSRSEMNVSTLELGDSALYLCASSLTGRSQETQYFGPGTRLLVL.

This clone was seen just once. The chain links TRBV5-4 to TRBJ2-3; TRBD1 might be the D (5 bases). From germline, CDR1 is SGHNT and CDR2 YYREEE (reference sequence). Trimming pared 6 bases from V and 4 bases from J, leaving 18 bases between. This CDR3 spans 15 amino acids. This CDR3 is CASTPGGQGSDTQYF. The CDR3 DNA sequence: TGTGCCAGCACCCCGGGTGGGCAGGGCTCAGATACGCAGTATTTT.

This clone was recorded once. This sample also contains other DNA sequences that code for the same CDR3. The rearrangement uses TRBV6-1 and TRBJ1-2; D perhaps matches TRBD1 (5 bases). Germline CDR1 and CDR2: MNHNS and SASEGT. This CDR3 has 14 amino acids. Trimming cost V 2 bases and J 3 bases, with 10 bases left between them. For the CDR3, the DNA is TGTGCCAGCAGTGAAACGACGGGGGACTATGGCTACACCTTC. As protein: CASSETTGDYGYTF.

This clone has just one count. CDR3 nucleotide sequence: TGCGCCAGCAGCCCCTCCCCGGGACAGGGCTACGAGCAGTACTTC. It yields the protein CASSPSPGQGYEQYF. The J gene is TRBJ2-7, the V gene TRBV4-1; the match to TRBD1 covers 9 bases. CDR3 length equals 15 residues. Trimming cost V 4 bases and J 3 bases; bases outside gene matches: 7. Germline V lookup: CDR1 MGHRA, CDR2 YSYEKL.

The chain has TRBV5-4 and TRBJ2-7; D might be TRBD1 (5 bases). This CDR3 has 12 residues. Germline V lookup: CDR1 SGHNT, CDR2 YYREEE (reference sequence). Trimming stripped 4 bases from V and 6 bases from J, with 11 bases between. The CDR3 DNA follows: TGTGCCAGCAGCCAAGATAGGGGCGAGCAGTACTTC. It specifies CASSQDRGEQYF.

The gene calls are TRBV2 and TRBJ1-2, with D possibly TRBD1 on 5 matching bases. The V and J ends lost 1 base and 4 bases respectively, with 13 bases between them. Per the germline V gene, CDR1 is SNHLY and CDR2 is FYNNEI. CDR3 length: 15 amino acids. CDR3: CASSEVGGVGYGYTF. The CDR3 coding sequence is TGTGCCAGCAGTGAAGTTGGGGGAGTAGGCTATGGCTACACCTTC.

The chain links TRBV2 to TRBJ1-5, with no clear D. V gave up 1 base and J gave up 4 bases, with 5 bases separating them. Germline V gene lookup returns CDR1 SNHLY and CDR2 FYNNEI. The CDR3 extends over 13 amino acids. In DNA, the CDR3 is TGTGCCAGCAGTGAAGGGCGGAATCAGCCCCAGCATTTT. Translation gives CASSEGRNQPQHF.

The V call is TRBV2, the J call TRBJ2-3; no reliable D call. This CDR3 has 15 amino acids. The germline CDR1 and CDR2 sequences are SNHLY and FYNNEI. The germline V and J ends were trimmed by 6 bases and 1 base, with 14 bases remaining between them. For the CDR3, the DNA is TGTGCCAGCAGGGGCCGGGCCGTGGGCACAGATACGCAGTATTTT. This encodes CASRGRAVGTDTQYF.

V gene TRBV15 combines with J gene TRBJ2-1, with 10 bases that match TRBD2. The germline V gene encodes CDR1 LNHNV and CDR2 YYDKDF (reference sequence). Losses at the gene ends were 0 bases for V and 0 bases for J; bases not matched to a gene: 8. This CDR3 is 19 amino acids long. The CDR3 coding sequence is TGTGCCACCAGCAGAGATATACTAGCGGGACTGAGCTCCTACAATGAGCAGTTCTTC. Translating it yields CATSRDILAGLSSYNEQFF.

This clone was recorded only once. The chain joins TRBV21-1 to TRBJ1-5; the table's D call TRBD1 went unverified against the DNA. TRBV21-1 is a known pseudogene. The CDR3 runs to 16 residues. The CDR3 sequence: CASSKIGQFENQPQHF. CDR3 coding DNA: TGTGCCAGCAGCAAAATCGGACAGTTTGAGAATCAGCCCCAGCATTTT.

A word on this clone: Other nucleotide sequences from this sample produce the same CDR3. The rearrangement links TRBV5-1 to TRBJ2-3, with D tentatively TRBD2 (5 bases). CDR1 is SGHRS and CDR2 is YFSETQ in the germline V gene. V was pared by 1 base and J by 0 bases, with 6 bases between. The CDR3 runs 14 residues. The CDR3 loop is CASSLRTSTDTQYF. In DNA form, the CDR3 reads TGCGCCAGCAGCTTGAGGACTAGCACAGATACGCAGTATTTT.

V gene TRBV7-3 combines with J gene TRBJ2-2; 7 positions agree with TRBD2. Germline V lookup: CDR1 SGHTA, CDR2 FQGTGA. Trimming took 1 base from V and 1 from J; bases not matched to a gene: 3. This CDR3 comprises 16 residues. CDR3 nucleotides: TGTGCCAGCAGCTTAAACCCTAGCGGGAACACCGGGGAGCTGTTTTTT. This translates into CASSLNPSGNTGELFF.

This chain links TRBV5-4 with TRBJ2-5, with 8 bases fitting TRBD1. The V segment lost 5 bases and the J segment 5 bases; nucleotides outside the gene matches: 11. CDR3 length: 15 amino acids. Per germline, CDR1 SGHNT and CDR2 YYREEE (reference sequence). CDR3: CASSPDRTGTETQYF. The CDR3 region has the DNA TGTGCCAGCAGTCCGGACAGGACAGGGACTGAGACCCAGTACTTC.

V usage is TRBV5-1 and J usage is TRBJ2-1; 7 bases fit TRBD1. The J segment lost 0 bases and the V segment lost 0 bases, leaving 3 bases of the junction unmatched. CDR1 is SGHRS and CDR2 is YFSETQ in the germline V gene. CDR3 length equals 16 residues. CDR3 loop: CASSLASGGSYNEQFF. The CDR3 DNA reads TGCGCCAGCAGCTTGGCCTCAGGGGGCTCCTACAATGAGCAGTTCTTC.